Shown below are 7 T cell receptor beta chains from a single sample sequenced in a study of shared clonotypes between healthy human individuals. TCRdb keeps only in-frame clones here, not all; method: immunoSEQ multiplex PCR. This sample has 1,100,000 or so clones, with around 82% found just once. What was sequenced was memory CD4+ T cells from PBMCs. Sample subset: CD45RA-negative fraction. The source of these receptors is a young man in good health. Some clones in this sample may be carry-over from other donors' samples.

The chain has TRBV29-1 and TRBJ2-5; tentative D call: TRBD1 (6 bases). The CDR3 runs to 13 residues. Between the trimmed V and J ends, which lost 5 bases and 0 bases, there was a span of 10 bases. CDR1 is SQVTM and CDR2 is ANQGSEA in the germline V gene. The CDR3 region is CSVKGQYQETQYF. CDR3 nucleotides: TGCAGCGTTAAAGGACAGTACCAAGAGACCCAGTACTTC. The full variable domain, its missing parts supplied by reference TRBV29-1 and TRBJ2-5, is SAVISQKPSRDICQRGTSLTIQCQVDSQVTMMFWYRQQPGQSLTLIATANQGSEATYESGFVIDKFPISRPNLTFSTLTVSNMSPEDSSIYLCSVKGQYQETQYFGPGTRLLVL.

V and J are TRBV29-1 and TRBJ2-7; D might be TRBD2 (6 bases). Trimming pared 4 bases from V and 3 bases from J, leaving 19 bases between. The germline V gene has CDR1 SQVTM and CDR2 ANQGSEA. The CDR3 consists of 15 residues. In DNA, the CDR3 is TGCAGCGTTGCGGTGGCGGGAATATCTCACTACGAGCAGTACTTC. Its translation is CSVAVAGISHYEQYF.

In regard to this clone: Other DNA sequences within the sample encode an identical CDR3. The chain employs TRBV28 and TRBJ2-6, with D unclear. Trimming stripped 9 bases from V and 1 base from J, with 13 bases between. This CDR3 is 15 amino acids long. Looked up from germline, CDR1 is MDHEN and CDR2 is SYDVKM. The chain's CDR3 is CASSLGLSGANVLTF. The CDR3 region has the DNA TGTGCCAGTTCCCTAGGGCTTTCTGGGGCCAACGTCCTGACTTTC.

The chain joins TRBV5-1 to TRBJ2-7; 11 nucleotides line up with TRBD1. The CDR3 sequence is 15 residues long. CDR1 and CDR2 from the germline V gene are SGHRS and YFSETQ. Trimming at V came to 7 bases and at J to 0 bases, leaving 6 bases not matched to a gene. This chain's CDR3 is CASGPGTGGSYEQYF. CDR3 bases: TGCGCCAGCGGACCGGGGACAGGGGGCTCCTACGAGCAGTACTTC.

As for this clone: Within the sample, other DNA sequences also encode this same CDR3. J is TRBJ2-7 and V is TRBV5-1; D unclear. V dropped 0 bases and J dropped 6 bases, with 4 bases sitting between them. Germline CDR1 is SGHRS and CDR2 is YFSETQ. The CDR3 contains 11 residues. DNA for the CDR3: TGCGCCAGCAGCTTGGGCGGCGAGCAGTACTTC. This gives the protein CASSLGGEQYF.

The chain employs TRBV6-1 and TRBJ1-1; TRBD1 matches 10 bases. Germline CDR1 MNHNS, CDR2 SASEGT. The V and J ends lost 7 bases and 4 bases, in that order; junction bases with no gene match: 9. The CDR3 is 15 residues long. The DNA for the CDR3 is TGTGCCAGCAAACTCCGGGACAGGGGTGCCACTGAAGCTTTCTTT. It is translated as CASKLRDRGATEAFF.

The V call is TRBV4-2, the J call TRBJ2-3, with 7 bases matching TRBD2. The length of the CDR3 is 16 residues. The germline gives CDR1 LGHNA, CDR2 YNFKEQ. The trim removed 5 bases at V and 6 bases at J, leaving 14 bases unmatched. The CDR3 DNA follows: TGTGCCAGCAGCGACTTGGGACTACATTATGTTGATACGCAGTATTTT. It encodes CASSDLGLHYVDTQYF.